The 27 T cell receptor beta chains below come from one sample, sequenced in a study of T cell repertoires in cytomegalovirus infection. TCRdb re-derived calls from the reads in MiXCR, one entry per CDR3 protein. The sample consists of fewer than 350,000 distinct CDR3 sequences, about a sixth of them appearing once. The sample consisted of PBMCs. The receptors derive from a human donor in good health (CMV status not recorded). Some clones in this sample may be carry-over from other donors' samples.

This clonotype was counted a few times. The DNA of the CDR3 is TGCGCCAGCAGCCAAGATCGTACGGCTAGCGGGGGGGCCGGGGTCGCAGATACGCAGTATTTT. This gives the protein CASSQDRTASGGAGVADTQYF. The V gene is TRBV4-1, the J gene TRBJ2-3; 12 bases map to TRBD2. The CDR3 spans 21 residues. Germline V CDR1 and CDR2: MGHRA, YSYEKL. V shed 0 bases and J 4 bases; nucleotides not matched to a gene: 17.

The CDR3 loop is CASRDINYEQYF. The CDR3 DNA follows: TGTGCCAGCAGGGACATTAACTACGAGCAGTACTTC. V gene TRBV28 combines with J gene TRBJ2-7; tentatively, D is TRBD1 (5 bases). V was clipped by 6 bases and J by 3 bases, with 9 bases between them. Germline-derived CDR1 and CDR2 are MDHEN and SYDVKM. This CDR3 spans 12 amino acids.

The rearrangement joins TRBV12-3 or TRBV12-4 to TRBJ2-7; 14 bases map to TRBD2. The junction had 4 bases not matched to a gene; V was cut back by 5 bases and J by 4 bases. The CDR3 spans 15 residues. CDR3 in DNA: TGTGCCAGCAGTGTCGGACTAGCGGGGGGTTACGAGCAGTACTTC. Its translation: CASSVGLAGGYEQYF.

This clonotype has just a few counts. The chain carries TRBV12-3 or TRBV12-4 and TRBJ2-7; D gene unclear. Between the trimmed V and J ends, which lost 5 bases and 4 bases, there was a span of 9 bases. The CDR3 is made up of 12 amino acids. The CDR3 DNA sequence: TGTGCCAGCAGTCCCCAAGTTTACGAGCAGTACTTC. It encodes CASSPQVYEQYF.

This clonotype was seen many times. This sequence joins TRBV4-3 and TRBJ2-2; 8 nucleotides align to TRBD2. V dropped 8 bases and J dropped 3; count of bases not matched to a gene: 14. The germline gives CDR1 LGHNA, CDR2 YSLEER. This CDR3 is built from 17 residues. The CDR3 is CASGGAGGQVHTGELFF. DNA for the CDR3: TGCGCCAGCGGTGGGGCGGGGGGTCAGGTACACACCGGGGAGCTGTTTTTT.

This clonotype was detected ten times or more. V gene TRBV7-8 combines with J gene TRBJ1-6; the D gene is possibly TRBD1 (6 bases). V lost 4 bases and J lost 9, with 19 bases in between. CDR1 and CDR2 from the germline V gene are SGHVS and FQNEAQ. This CDR3 region has 16 residues. The CDR3 nucleotides are TGTGCCAGCAGCTATTTAGGGGGGTCCGAGGGTTCACCCCTCCACTTT. Protein sequence: CASSYLGGSEGSPLHF. Full variable domain (rest looked up from reference TRBV7-8 and TRBJ1-6): GAGVSQSPRYKVAKRGQDVALRCDPISGHVSLFWYQQALGQGPEFLTYFQNEAQLDKSGLPSDRFFAERPEGSVSTLKIQRTQQEDSAVYLCASSYLGGSEGSPLHFGNGTRLTVT.

This clonotype was counted a few times. The V gene is TRBV19, the J gene TRBJ1-1; 7 nucleotides agree with TRBD1. Germline CDR1 and CDR2: LNHDA and SQIVND (reference sequence). With 7 bases clipped from V and 4 bases from J, the junction kept 12 bases outside the gene matches. This CDR3 has 15 residues. In DNA form, the CDR3 reads TGTGCCAGTACTCGGCTAGGGGGCGCGGGCACTGAAGCTTTCTTT. This translates into CASTRLGGAGTEAFF.

The rearrangement joins TRBV6-1 to TRBJ2-1; D is ambiguous. CDR1 is MNHNS, CDR2 SASEGT, per germline. This CDR3 comprises 14 residues. V was cut by 10 bases and J by 0 bases, with 13 bases left in between. As DNA, the CDR3 is TGTGCCACCGGAGCAGGTTACTCCTACAATGAGCAGTTCTTC. It encodes CATGAGYSYNEQFF.

This clonotype has a single count. CDR3 nucleotide sequence: TGTGCCAGCAGTCATGGGAAGGGACTATCCTACAATGAGCAGTTCTTC. Translation gives CASSHGKGLSYNEQFF. The chain has TRBV6-1 and TRBJ2-1, with 7 bases lining up with TRBD2. CDR1 and CDR2 from the germline V gene are MNHNS and SASEGT. The ends lost 5 bases at V and 1 base at J; junction bases unmatched: 8. The CDR3 has 16 residues.

Only a few counts were recorded for this clonotype. CDR3: CASTSAEGSAAEKLFF. In nucleotides, the CDR3 is TGTGCCAGTACGTCGGCCGAGGGCTCTGCGGCTGAAAAACTGTTTTTT. The V gene is TRBV19, the J gene TRBJ1-4, with D uncertain. V was cut by 7 bases and J by 7 bases, with 22 bases left in between. CDR3 size: 16 residues. Germline loops: CDR1 LNHDA, CDR2 SQIVND (reference sequence). Looking up the rest from reference TRBV19 and TRBJ1-4 gives the full variable domain: DGGITQSPKYLFRKEGQNVTLSCEQNLNHDAMYWYRQDPGQGLRLIYYSQIVNDFQKGDIAEGYSVSREKKESFPLTVTSAQKNPTAFYLCASTSAEGSAAEKLFFGSGTQLSVL.

This chain joins TRBV6-6 and TRBJ1-5, with a weak D call TRBD1 (6 bases). CDR3 length: 17 amino acids. V lost 6 bases to trimming and J lost 0 bases, with 18 bases between them. Germline-derived CDR1 and CDR2 are MNHNY and SVGAGI (reference sequence). This chain's CDR3 is CASRIDRDKHSNQPQHF. The CDR3 DNA reads as TGTGCCAGCAGAATTGACCGGGACAAACATAGCAATCAGCCCCAGCATTTT.

The chain uses TRBV18 and TRBJ1-5; no firm D call. The CDR3 has 13 amino acids. V lost 2 bases to trimming and J lost 7 bases, with 9 bases between them. CDR1 KGHSH and CDR2 LQKENI come from the germline V gene. The CDR3 loop is CASSPFQDQPQHF. CDR3 bases: TGTGCCAGCTCACCATTCCAGGACCAGCCCCAGCATTTT.

The sample holds many counts of this clonotype. In nucleotides, the CDR3 is TGCGCCAGCAGCCTCGGACAGCCGGGCACAAGTGAGCAGTTCTTC. This sequence encodes CASSLGQPGTSEQFF. V is TRBV5-1 and J is TRBJ2-1; maybe TRBD1 (6 bases). The CDR3 runs 15 residues. The germline CDR1 and CDR2 sequences are SGHRS and YFSETQ. Trimming took 4 bases from V and 9 from J, leaving 20 bases between them.

This clonotype appeared many times. This chain links TRBV7-9 with TRBJ1-1; 9 bases map to TRBD1. Germline assignment: CDR1 SEHNR and CDR2 FQNEAQ (reference sequence). The CDR3 totals 14 residues. After removal of 5 bases from V and 3 bases from J, the junction contained 4 bases not matched to a gene. DNA for the CDR3: TGTGCCAGCAGCCCCGGGACAGGGTACACTGAAGCTTTCTTT. This sequence encodes CASSPGTGYTEAFF.

This clonotype appeared many times. The J gene is TRBJ2-2, the V gene TRBV19; D possibly corresponds to TRBD1 (6 bases). V lost 4 bases and J lost 4, with 13 bases in between. Germline V gene data show CDR1 as LNHDA and CDR2 as SQIVND (reference sequence). This CDR3 contains 15 residues. The chain's CDR3 is CASSKRLQGTGELFF. The DNA of the CDR3 is TGTGCCAGTAGTAAGCGTCTACAGGGCACCGGGGAGCTGTTTTTT.

This clonotype was picked up many times. The chain has TRBV10-3 and TRBJ2-3; a possible D gene is TRBD2 (6 bases). Germline V gene sequence: CDR1 ENHRY, CDR2 SYGVKD. V lost 3 bases and J lost 5, with 18 bases in between. The CDR3 is made up of 16 amino acids. This chain's CDR3 is CAISERQPQAGDTQYF. DNA for the CDR3: TGTGCCATCAGTGAACGGCAGCCCCAAGCGGGAGATACGCAGTATTTT.

As DNA, the CDR3 is TGTGCCAATAGCGGGGGGAACTCCTACAATGAGCAGTTCTTC. Protein sequence: CANSGGNSYNEQFF. The rearrangement links TRBV10-3 to TRBJ2-1, with 10 nucleotides matching TRBD2. Germline CDR1 is ENHRY and CDR2 is SYGVKD. The trim removed 10 bases at V and 0 bases at J, leaving 3 bases unmatched. This CDR3 has 14 amino acids.

This clonotype showed up many times. V gene TRBV7-2 combines with J gene TRBJ1-1; 10 bases fit TRBD1. The CDR3 is 15 amino acids. The germline V gene encodes CDR1 SGHTA and CDR2 FQGNSA. Trimming cost V 5 bases and J 5 bases; bases outside gene matches: 8. As DNA, the CDR3 is TGTGCCAGCAGCACTCGGACAGGGGGTTGGACTGAAGCTTTCTTT. Translation gives CASSTRTGGWTEAFF.

This clonotype was picked up many times. This chain links TRBV7-2 with TRBJ1-2; D not certain. The length of the CDR3 is 16 residues. The germline V gene has CDR1 SGHTA and CDR2 FQGNSA. Trimming shortened V by 5 bases and J by 4 bases, and 20 bases separated the two germline ends. In DNA, the CDR3 is TGTGCCAGCAGCCCTGAGGGCCCCCTTTTGGGCTATGGCTACACCTTC. This sequence encodes CASSPEGPLLGYGYTF. Combining the CDR3 with reference TRBV7-2 and TRBJ1-2 gives the whole variable domain GAGVSQSPSNKVTEKGKDVELRCDPISGHTALYWYRQSLGQGLEFLIYFQGNSAPDKSGLPSDRFSAERTGGSVSTLTIQRTQQEDSAVYLCASSPEGPLLGYGYTFGSGTRLTVV.

The chain combines TRBV12-3 or TRBV12-4 with TRBJ2-1; TRBD1 might be the D (6 bases). The CDR3 is 18 residues long. Trimming left V 3 bases short and J 3 bases short, with 21 bases between. This CDR3 reads CASSFELGQGTHYNEQFF. CDR3 in DNA: TGTGCCAGCAGTTTTGAACTGGGGCAGGGGACACACTACAATGAGCAGTTCTTC.

In this sample, this clonotype turned up a few times. This chain links TRBV4-1 with TRBJ2-7, with TRBD1 matching 8 bases. J gave up 5 bases and V 4 bases, and 19 bases lay outside the gene matches. This CDR3 has 18 residues. From germline, CDR1 is MGHRA and CDR2 YSYEKL. CDR3 sequence: CASSPGGIVGQAGNEQYF. The CDR3 nucleotides are TGCGCCAGCAGCCCTGGTGGTATCGTGGGACAGGCCGGCAACGAGCAGTACTTC.

This clonotype was detected ten times or more. This rearrangement joins TRBV28 to TRBJ1-2; D is undetermined. This CDR3 has 14 amino acids. CDR1 and CDR2 (germline): MDHEN, SYDVKM. V lost 3 bases and J 3 bases, leaving 11 bases between the germline ends. The CDR3 sequence: CASSLAPKDYGYTF. DNA of the CDR3: TGTGCCAGCAGTTTGGCGCCGAAGGACTATGGCTACACCTTC.

This clonotype was seen many times. The chain has TRBV28 and TRBJ2-4; 10 bases agree with TRBD1. The CDR3 length is 14 residues. V trimming: 2 bases; J trimming: 6 bases; junction bases outside the gene matches: 1. Germline loops: CDR1 MDHEN, CDR2 SYDVKM. CDR3 in amino acids: CASSLRDRGNIQYF. The CDR3 nucleotides are TGTGCCAGCAGTTTAAGGGACAGGGGAAACATTCAGTACTTC.

V and J are TRBV5-6 and TRBJ2-2; TRBD1 or TRBD2 may be the D gene (5 bases each). From germline, CDR1 is SGHDT and CDR2 YYEEEE. Trimming stripped 2 bases from V and 1 base from J, with 12 bases between. The CDR3 runs 16 residues. DNA of the CDR3: TGTGCCAGCAGCTTCGGGATAGGGGTGAACACCGGGGAGCTGTTTTTT. Its translation: CASSFGIGVNTGELFF.

This clonotype has at least ten counts. This chain uses TRBV7-2 with TRBJ2-2, with D possibly called TRBD1 or TRBD2 (5 bases each). V shed 3 bases and J shed 1 base, with 9 bases lying between them. CDR1 and CDR2 from the germline V gene are SGHTA and FQGNSA. The CDR3 contains 15 residues. CDR3 sequence: CASSFQGENTGELFF. In nucleotides, the CDR3 is TGTGCCAGCAGCTTTCAGGGAGAGAACACCGGGGAGCTGTTTTTT.

In its sample, this clonotype was seen many times. V is TRBV7-2 and J is TRBJ2-7; D gene ambiguous. The germline V gene encodes CDR1 SGHTA and CDR2 FQGNSA. Trimming removed 4 bases from V and 0 bases from J, with 13 bases in between. The length of the CDR3 is 15 residues. Here the CDR3 DNA reads TGTGCCAGCAGCTCCTCGCCAGCTAGCTCCTACGAGCAGTACTTC. It encodes CASSSSPASSYEQYF.

This clonotype was counted between two and nine times. The chain links TRBV5-1 to TRBJ1-1, with TRBD1 matching over 7 bases. V shed 0 bases and J 4 bases; nucleotides not matched to a gene: 6. The CDR3 totals 15 residues. The V gene's germline CDR1 is SGHRS and CDR2 YFSETQ. CDR3 protein: CASSLERTGGTEAFF. In DNA form, the CDR3 reads TGCGCCAGCAGCTTGGAAAGGACAGGCGGCACTGAAGCTTTCTTT.